The subject of this entry is one TCR beta chain. Its specificity is unknown. V lost 5 bases and J 2 bases, leaving 15 bases between the germline ends. The germline V gene has CDR1 SGHAT and CDR2 FQNNGV. This CDR3 has 16 residues. This record belongs to a study of Tregs in tolerant kidney transplant recipients. Study overall: A 3-day belatacept mixed lymphocyte reaction, sometimes plus 5-day graft donor restimulation, preceded CD4+CD25+CD127- sorting. Sorting used antibodies to exclude donor cells.

Study-wide findings and caveats: Expanding Tregs on activated donor B cells appeared to best identify donor-specific TCRbeta clones.

TCRdb keeps only in-frame clones here, not all; method: immunoSEQ multiplex PCR. The sample consists of under 45,000 clones, nearly 97% of them appearing once. This chain joins TRBV11-2 and TRBJ2-2, with D unclear. The source material was Tregs from blood cultured with allogeneic cells. The sequence was collected from a human donor in good health. The DNA for the CDR3 is TGTGCCAGCAGCCCCCTCGGGCCACCAAACACCGGGGAGCTGTTTTTT. It yields the protein CASSPLGPPNTGELFF.